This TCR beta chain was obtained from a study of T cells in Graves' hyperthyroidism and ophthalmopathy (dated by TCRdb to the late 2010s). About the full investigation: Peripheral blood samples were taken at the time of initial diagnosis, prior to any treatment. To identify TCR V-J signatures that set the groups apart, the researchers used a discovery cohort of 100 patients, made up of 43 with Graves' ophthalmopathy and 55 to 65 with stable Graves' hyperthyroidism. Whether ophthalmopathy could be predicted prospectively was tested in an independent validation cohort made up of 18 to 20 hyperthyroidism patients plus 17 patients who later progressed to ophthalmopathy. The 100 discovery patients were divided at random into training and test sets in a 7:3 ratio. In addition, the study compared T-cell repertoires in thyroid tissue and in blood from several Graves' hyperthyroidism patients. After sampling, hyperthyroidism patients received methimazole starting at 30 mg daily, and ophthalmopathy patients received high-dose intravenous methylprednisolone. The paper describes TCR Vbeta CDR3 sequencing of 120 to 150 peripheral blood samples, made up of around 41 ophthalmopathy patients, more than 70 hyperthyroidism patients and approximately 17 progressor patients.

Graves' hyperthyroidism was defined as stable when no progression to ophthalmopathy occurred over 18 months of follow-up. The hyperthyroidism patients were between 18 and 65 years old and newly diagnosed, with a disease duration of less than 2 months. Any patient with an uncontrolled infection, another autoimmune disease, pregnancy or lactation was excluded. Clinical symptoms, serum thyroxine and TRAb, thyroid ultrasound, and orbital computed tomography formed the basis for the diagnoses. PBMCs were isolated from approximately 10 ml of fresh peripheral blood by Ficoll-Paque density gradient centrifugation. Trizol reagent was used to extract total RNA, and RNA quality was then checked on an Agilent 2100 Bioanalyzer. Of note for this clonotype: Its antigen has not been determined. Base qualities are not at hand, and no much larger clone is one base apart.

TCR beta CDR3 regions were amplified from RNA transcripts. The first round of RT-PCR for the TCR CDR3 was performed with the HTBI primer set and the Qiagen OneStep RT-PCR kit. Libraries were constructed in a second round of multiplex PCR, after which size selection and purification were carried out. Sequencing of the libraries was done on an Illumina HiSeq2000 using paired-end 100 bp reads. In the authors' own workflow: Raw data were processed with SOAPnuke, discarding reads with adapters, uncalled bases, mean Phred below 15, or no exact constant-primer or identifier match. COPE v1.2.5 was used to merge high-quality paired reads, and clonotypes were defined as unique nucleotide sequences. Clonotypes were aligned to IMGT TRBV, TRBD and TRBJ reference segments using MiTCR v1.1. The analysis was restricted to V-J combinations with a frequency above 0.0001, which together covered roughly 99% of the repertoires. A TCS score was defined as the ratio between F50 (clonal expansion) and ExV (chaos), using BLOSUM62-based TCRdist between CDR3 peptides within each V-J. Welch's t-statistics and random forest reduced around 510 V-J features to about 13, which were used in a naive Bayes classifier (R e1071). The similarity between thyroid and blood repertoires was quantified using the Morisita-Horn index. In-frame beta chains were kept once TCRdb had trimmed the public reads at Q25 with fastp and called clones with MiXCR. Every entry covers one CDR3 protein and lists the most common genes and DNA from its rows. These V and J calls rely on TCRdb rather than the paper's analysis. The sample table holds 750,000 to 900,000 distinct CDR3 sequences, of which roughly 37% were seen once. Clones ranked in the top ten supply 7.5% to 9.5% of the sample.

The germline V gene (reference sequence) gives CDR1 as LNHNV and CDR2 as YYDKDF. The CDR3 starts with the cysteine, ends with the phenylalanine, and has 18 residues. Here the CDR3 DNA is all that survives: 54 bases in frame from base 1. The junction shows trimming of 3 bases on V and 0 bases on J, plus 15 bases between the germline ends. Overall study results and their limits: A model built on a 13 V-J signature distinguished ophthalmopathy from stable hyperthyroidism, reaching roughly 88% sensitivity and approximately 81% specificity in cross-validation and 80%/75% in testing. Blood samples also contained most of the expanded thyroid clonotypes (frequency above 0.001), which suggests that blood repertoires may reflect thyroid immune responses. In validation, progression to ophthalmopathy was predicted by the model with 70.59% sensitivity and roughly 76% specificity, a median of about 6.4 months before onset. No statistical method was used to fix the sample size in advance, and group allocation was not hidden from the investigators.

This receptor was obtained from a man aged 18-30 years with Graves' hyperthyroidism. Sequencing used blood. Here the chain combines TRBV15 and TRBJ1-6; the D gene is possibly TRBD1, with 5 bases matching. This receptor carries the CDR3 CATSSAGHSSSYNSPLHF. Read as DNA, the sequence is TGTGCCACCAGCAGCGCCGGACACTCGAGCTCCTATAATTCACCCCTCCACTTT.